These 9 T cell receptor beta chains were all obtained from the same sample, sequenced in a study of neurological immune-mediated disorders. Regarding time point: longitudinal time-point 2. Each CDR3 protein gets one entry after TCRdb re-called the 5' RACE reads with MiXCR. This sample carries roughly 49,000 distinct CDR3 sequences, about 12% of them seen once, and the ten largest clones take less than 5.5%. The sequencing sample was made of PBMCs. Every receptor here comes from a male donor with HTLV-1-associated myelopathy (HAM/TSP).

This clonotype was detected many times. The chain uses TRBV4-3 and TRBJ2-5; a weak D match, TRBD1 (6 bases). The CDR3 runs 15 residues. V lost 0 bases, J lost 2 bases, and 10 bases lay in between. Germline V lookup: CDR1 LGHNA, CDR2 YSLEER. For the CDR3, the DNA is TGCGCCAGCAGCCAAGATGACAGGCTGCAAGAGACCCAGTACTTC. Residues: CASSQDDRLQETQYF.

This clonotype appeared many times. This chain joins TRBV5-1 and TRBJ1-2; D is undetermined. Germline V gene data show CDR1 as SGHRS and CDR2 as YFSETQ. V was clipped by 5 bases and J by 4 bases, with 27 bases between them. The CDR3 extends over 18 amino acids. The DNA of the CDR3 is TGCGCCAGCAGAGGACCCTCCCTAATGTCGGAGCCTATCTATGGCTACACCTTC. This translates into CASRGPSLMSEPIYGYTF. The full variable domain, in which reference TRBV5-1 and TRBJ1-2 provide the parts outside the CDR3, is KAGVTQTPRYLIKTRGQQVTLSCSPISGHRSVSWYQQTPGQGLQFLFEYFSETQRNKGNFPGRFSGRQFSNSRSEMNVSTLELGDSALYLCASRGPSLMSEPIYGYTFGSGTRLTVV.

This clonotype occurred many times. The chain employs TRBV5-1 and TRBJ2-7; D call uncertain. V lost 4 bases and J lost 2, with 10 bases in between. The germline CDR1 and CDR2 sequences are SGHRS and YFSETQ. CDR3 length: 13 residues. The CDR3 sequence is CASSPEIPYEQYF. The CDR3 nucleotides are TGCGCCAGCAGCCCGGAGATTCCCTACGAGCAGTACTTC.

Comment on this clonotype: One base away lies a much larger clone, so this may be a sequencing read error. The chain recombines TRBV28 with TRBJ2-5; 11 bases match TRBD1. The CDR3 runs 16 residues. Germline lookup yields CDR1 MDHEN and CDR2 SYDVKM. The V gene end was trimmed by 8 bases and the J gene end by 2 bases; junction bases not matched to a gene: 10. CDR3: CASGRRDRGWQETQYF. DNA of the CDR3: TGTGCCAGCGGCCGCCGGGACAGGGGGTGGCAAGAGACCCAGTACTTC.

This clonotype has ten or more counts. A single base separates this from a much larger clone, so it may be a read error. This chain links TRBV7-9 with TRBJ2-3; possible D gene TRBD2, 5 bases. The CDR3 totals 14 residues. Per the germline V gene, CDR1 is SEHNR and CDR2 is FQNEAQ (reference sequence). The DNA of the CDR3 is TGTGTCAGCAGCTTAACTAGAAGCACAGATACGCAGTATTTT. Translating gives CVSSLTRSTDTQYF.

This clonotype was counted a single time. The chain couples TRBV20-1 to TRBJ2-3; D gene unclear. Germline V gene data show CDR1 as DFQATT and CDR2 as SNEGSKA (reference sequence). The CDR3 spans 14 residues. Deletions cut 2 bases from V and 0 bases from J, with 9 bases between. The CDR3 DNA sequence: TGCAGTGCTAGACAGGACCCTAGCACAGATACGCAGTATTTT. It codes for CSARQDPSTDTQYF.

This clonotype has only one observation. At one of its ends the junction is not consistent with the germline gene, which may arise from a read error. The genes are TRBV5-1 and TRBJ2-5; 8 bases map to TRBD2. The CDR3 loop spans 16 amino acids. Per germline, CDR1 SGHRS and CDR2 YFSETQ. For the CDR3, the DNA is TGCGCCAACAGCTTGAATCCAGCGGGGGCACAAAAGACCCAGTACTTC. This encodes CANSLNPAGAQKTQYF.

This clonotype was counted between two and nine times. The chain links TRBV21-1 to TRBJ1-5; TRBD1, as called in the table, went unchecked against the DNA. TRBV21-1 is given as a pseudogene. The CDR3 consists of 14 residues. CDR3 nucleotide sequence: TGTGCCAGCAGCGTACAGGGAAGCGAACAGCCCCAGCATTTT. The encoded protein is CASSVQGSEQPQHF.

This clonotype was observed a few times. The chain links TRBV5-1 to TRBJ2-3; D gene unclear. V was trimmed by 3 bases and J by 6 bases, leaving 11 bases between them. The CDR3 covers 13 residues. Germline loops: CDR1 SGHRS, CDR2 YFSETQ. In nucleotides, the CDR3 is TGCGCCAGCAGCTCCGTCTTATCGGATACGCAGTATTTT. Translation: CASSSVLSDTQYF. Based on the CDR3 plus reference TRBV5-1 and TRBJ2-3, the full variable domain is KAGVTQTPRYLIKTRGQQVTLSCSPISGHRSVSWYQQTPGQGLQFLFEYFSETQRNKGNFPGRFSGRQFSNSRSEMNVSTLELGDSALYLCASSSVLSDTQYFGPGTRLTVL.